This T cell receptor (beta chain) was observed in a study of T cell responses to AZD1222 COVID-19 vaccine. Assay used: immunoSEQ multiplex PCR; TCRdb lists only in-frame clones, some missing. Altogether about 130,000 clones are present, approximately 92% being singletons, with the ten largest covering approximately 2%. General observations from the study: Along spike, vaccine-associated CD4 TCRs were found throughout, with dominance at 160-218 and 743-854. The sample set comprised mostly white British donors with more females, and clonal diversity was possibly underestimated.

CDR1 and CDR2 (germline): SGHDT, YYEEEE. The CDR3 length is 14 residues. V dropped 2 bases and J dropped 4 bases, with 13 bases sitting between them. Points on this clone: Its specificity is unknown.

The sequence derives from an adult who received the AZD1222 COVID-19 vaccine. This sequence joins TRBV5-6 and TRBJ2-7; D is unresolved. Sequenced here: peripheral blood, sampled 28 days after the second AZD1222 dose. CDR3 sequence reads: CASSFYGLSYEQYV. CDR3 DNA sequence: TGTGCCAGCAGCTTCTATGGGCTCTCATACGAGCAGTACGTC.